What follows are 7 T cell receptor beta chains derived from one specimen sequenced in a study of radiotherapy plus CTLA-4 blockade in lung cancer. TCRdb keeps only in-frame clones here, not all; method: immunoSEQ multiplex PCR. Among more than 55,000 clones, over 75% were seen once, and the ten largest hold about 15%. Sequencing used peripheral blood, obtained from a patient treated with radiotherapy plus ipilimumab. Every receptor here comes from a human donor with non-small cell lung cancer who had a complete response to radiotherapy plus ipilimumab.

The CDR3 protein is CASSLRQGTYGYTF. DNA of the CDR3: TGTGCCAGCAGCTTACGACAGGGAACCTATGGCTACACCTTC. The V call is TRBV5-6, the J call TRBJ1-2; 7 positions agree with TRBD1. V was clipped by 2 bases and J by 4 bases; unmatched bases: 5. This CDR3 region has 14 residues. Germline assignment: CDR1 SGHDT and CDR2 YYEEEE. The complete variable domain, with remaining parts taken from reference TRBV5-6 and TRBJ1-2, reads DAGVTQSPTHLIKTRGQQVTLRCSPKSGHDTVSWYQQALGQGPQFIFQYYEEEERQRGNFPDRFSGHQFPNYSSELNVNALLLGDSALYLCASSLRQGTYGYTFGSGTRLTVV.

This clone was observed once. This chain connects TRBV19 to TRBJ1-5, with TRBD1 matching over 8 bases. V lost 3 bases, J lost 2 bases, and 3 bases stayed unmatched. Germline V lookup: CDR1 LNHDA, CDR2 SQIVND (reference sequence). The CDR3 extends over 15 amino acids. Here the CDR3 reads CASSMGQARNQPQHF. The DNA of the CDR3 is TGTGCCAGTAGTATGGGACAGGCCCGCAATCAGCCCCAGCATTTT.

With regard to this clone: With only one base between it and a far larger clone, this is likely a read error. The chain is built from TRBV10-3 and TRBJ1-1, with D possibly being TRBD1 (5 bases). This CDR3 has 17 residues. Germline values: CDR1 ENHRY, CDR2 SYGVKD. The CDR3 DNA sequence: TGTGCCATCCTAGCGGACGGGGCCTTGAGGGAGAACACTGAAACTTTCTTT. This sequence encodes CAILADGALRENTETFF.

CDR3 nucleotide sequence: TGTGCCAGCAGCTTAGGGCAGGGGGAAGGTCACGAGCAGTACTTC. Amino acids: CASSLGQGEGHEQYF. The chain recombines TRBV7-2 with TRBJ2-7; 7 bases match TRBD1. Germline lookup yields CDR1 SGHTA and CDR2 FQGNSA. Losses at the gene ends were 1 base for V and 5 bases for J; bases not matched to a gene: 8. The CDR3 contains 15 residues. Full variable domain (rest looked up from reference TRBV7-2 and TRBJ2-7): GAGVSQSPSNKVTEKGKDVELRCDPISGHTALYWYRQSLGQGLEFLIYFQGNSAPDKSGLPSDRFSAERTGGSVSTLTIQRTQQEDSAVYLCASSLGQGEGHEQYFGPGTRLTVT.

This chain links TRBV7-6 with TRBJ1-1; no clear D gene. This CDR3 has 13 residues. V lost 2 bases, J lost 3 bases, and 7 bases lay in between. The germline V gene has CDR1 SGHVS and CDR2 FNYEAQ. The CDR3 loop reads CASSLTRYTEAFF. The CDR3 nucleotides read TGTGCCAGCAGCTTAACCAGGTACACTGAAGCTTTCTTT.

The chain recombines TRBV5-1 with TRBJ1-2; possible D gene TRBD1, 5 bases. The V gene's germline CDR1 is SGHRS and CDR2 YFSETQ. V was pared by 7 bases and J by 3 bases, with 13 bases between. The CDR3 is 13 residues long. The CDR3 sequence: CASAPDTDYGYTF. CDR3 in DNA: TGCGCCAGCGCCCCGGACACCGACTATGGCTACACCTTC. The entire variable domain, with the rest obtained from reference TRBV5-1 and TRBJ1-2, is as follows: KAGVTQTPRYLIKTRGQQVTLSCSPISGHRSVSWYQQTPGQGLQFLFEYFSETQRNKGNFPGRFSGRQFSNSRSEMNVSTLELGDSALYLCASAPDTDYGYTFGSGTRLTVV.

This clone was counted a single time. The rearrangement joins TRBV2 to TRBJ1-1; D is ambiguous. Trimming took off 6 bases at V and 5 bases at J, with 19 bases between the two ends. CDR1 and CDR2 (germline): SNHLY, FYNNEI. CDR3 length: 15 amino acids. CDR3 DNA sequence: TGTGCCAGCAGGAAACCGGGTCCCCGAGGGACTGAAGCTTTCTTT. This sequence encodes CASRKPGPRGTEAFF.